The 25 T cell receptor beta chains below all came from one sample that was sequenced in a study of a mutant IDH1 vaccine in newly diagnosed glioma. Sequencing used immunoSEQ multiplex PCR; TCRdb keeps in-frame clones, though not all of them. The table has approximately 84,000 clones, around four fifths seen once; the top ten hold under 6.5%. Time point indicated: week 47, end of study. Each vaccine dose was 300 ug of mutant IDH1 20-mer peptide, with topical imiquimod. Antigens of these TCRs are unknown. The sample consisted of PBMCs, taken from a glioma patient whose treatment included an IDH1 peptide vaccine. These receptors came from a middle-aged man with glioma.

Notes on this clone: At one end, the junction sequence differs from germline, possibly due to a read error. The rearrangement uses TRBV5-4 and TRBJ1-2; possible D gene TRBD1, 6 bases. The CDR3 contains 12 residues. Germline CDR1 SGHNT, CDR2 YYREEE (reference sequence). Here the CDR3 reads CASSLAGGGAAF. CDR3 sequence (DNA): TGCGCCAGCAGCCTTGCGGGGGGCGGGGCGGCCTTC.

The chain uses TRBV7-3 and TRBJ2-3; the D gene is possibly TRBD2 (5 bases). The ends were cut back, 5 bases at V and 4 bases at J, with 19 bases in the middle. This CDR3 spans 16 amino acids. Germline lookup yields CDR1 SGHTA and CDR2 FQGTGA. CDR3: CASSPSRGSPADTQYF. CDR3 sequence (DNA): TGTGCCAGCAGCCCCTCTCGGGGATCACCGGCAGATACGCAGTATTTT.

The V and J genes are TRBV6-1 and TRBJ2-5; D is undetermined. V lost 5 bases and J lost 4, with 8 bases in between. Germline CDR1 and CDR2: MNHNS and SASEGT. This CDR3 is built from 12 residues. This CDR3 is CASSPGLETQYF. In nucleotides, the CDR3 is TGTGCCAGCAGTCCAGGATTAGAGACCCAGTACTTC.

The rearrangement links TRBV7-8 to TRBJ2-5; TRBD1 agrees at 7 bases. Gene TRBJ2-7 matches the end of the DNA better, so the J call may be wrong. The CDR3 spans 15 residues. Germline V gene sequence: CDR1 SGHVS, CDR2 FQNEAQ. CDR3: CASSLEGQPSYEQYF. In DNA form, the CDR3 reads TGTGCCAGCAGCTTAGAGGGACAGCCCTCCTACGAGCAGTACTTC.

The chain uses TRBV7-2 and TRBJ2-5; perhaps D is TRBD1 or TRBD2 (5 bases each). The germline V gene encodes CDR1 SGHTA and CDR2 FQGNSA. Trimming took off 4 bases at V and 5 bases at J, with 8 bases between the two ends. The CDR3 is 12 amino acids. CDR3 DNA: TGTGCCAGCAGCTATGAGGGGGAGACCCAGTACTTC. Translated: CASSYEGETQYF.

The chain couples TRBV27 to TRBJ1-1; perhaps TRBD1 as D (6 bases). Trimming pared 6 bases from V and 1 base from J, leaving 12 bases between. There are 14 residues in the CDR3. Per the germline V gene, CDR1 is MNHEY and CDR2 is SMNVEV (reference sequence). CDR3 amino acids: CASSRQAANTEAFF. CDR3 bases: TGTGCCAGCAGCCGACAGGCAGCGAACACTGAAGCTTTCTTT.

This chain uses TRBV7-2 with TRBJ2-4; 11 bases line up with TRBD1. The CDR3 totals 14 residues. V dropped 5 bases and J dropped 9; count of bases not matched to a gene: 6. Germline V lookup: CDR1 SGHTA, CDR2 FQGNSA. Here the CDR3 reads CASSHGTGGSIQYF. CDR3 nucleotide sequence: TGTGCCAGCAGCCACGGGACAGGGGGGTCCATTCAGTACTTC.

J is TRBJ2-5 and V is TRBV6-6; D may be TRBD1 (6 bases). V was pared by 2 bases and J by 5 bases, with 12 bases between. Germline V gene data show CDR1 as MNHNY and CDR2 as SVGAGI (reference sequence). CDR3 length: 14 residues. The CDR3 DNA reads TGTGCCAGCAGTTACCCTACAGGGCGCGAGACCCAGTACTTC. Its protein is CASSYPTGRETQYF.

The rearrangement uses TRBV5-5 and TRBJ1-4, with D maybe TRBD1 (6 bases). Looked up from germline, CDR1 is SGHKS and CDR2 is YYEKEE (reference sequence). This CDR3 has 14 residues. V was clipped by 3 bases and J by 2 bases, with 8 bases between them. Written as DNA, the CDR3 is TGTGCCAGCAGCTACCAGGGGACTAATGAAAAACTGTTTTTT. It codes for CASSYQGTNEKLFF.

The V and J genes are TRBV7-5 and TRBJ2-7; TRBD1, the D gene given by the table, was not confirmed from the DNA. TRBV7-5 is marked as a pseudogene. This CDR3 has 13 amino acids. This chain's CDR3 is CARSSGQGYEQYF. DNA for the CDR3: TGTGCCAGAAGCTCGGGACAGGGATACGAGCAGTACTTC.

The chain recombines TRBV6-6 with TRBJ1-1; a possible D gene is TRBD1 (5 bases). The V end was cut by 2 bases, the J end by 7 bases, with 14 bases between. The CDR3 runs to 14 residues. Germline V gene data show CDR1 as MNHNY and CDR2 as SVGAGI (reference sequence). CDR3 amino acids: CASSYRRDDHEAFF. In DNA form, the CDR3 reads TGTGCCAGCAGTTACAGGCGGGACGACCATGAAGCTTTCTTT.

The rearrangement joins TRBV7-9 to TRBJ2-7; D ambiguous. Germline CDR1 is SEHNR and CDR2 is FQNEAQ (reference sequence). The CDR3 length is 13 residues. The V gene lost 1 base and the J gene lost 2 bases, with 6 bases spanning the gap. The DNA of the CDR3 is TGTGCCAGCAGCTTAGGGCGGACCTACGAGCAGTACTTC. Its translation: CASSLGRTYEQYF. Filled out from reference TRBV7-9 and TRBJ2-7, the complete variable domain reads DTGVSQNPRHKITKRGQNVTFRCDPISEHNRLYWYRQTLGQGPEFLTYFQNEAQLEKSRLLSDRFSAERPKGSFSTLEIQRTEQGDSAMYLCASSLGRTYEQYFGPGTRLTVT.

J is TRBJ2-3 and V is TRBV6-4; maybe TRBD1 (6 bases). This CDR3 has 16 residues. Germline loops: CDR1 MRHNA, CDR2 SNTAGT. V was pared by 4 bases and J by 0 bases, with 14 bases between. The CDR3 sequence: CASSVLAGTSTDTQYF. Here the CDR3 DNA reads TGTGCCAGCAGTGTCCTGGCCGGGACAAGCACAGATACGCAGTATTTT.

This clone was recorded a few times. In DNA, the CDR3 is TGTGCCAGCTCCTCTCGGAGGGGAACTGGCACTGAAGCTTTCTTT. It is translated as CASSSRRGTGTEAFF. The chain combines TRBV18 with TRBJ1-1, with a weak D call TRBD1 (5 bases). This CDR3 is built from 15 residues. CDR1 is KGHSH, CDR2 LQKENI, per germline. Trimming stripped 6 bases from V and 4 bases from J, with 18 bases between.

The chain recombines TRBV29-1 with TRBJ2-1; TRBD1 matches at 9 bases. The germline CDR1 and CDR2 sequences are SQVTM and ANQGSEA. J lost 2 bases, V lost 2 bases, and 7 bases had no gene match. This CDR3 is built from 16 residues. The CDR3 loop is CSVEPPDRGAYNEQFF. The CDR3 DNA is TGCAGCGTTGAACCCCCCGACAGGGGGGCCTACAATGAGCAGTTCTTC.

V usage is TRBV5-6 and J usage is TRBJ2-7; weak D call: TRBD2 (5 bases). The CDR3 has 15 amino acids. Germline CDR1 is SGHDT and CDR2 is YYEEEE. Between the trimmed V and J ends, which lost 2 bases and 0 bases, there was a span of 12 bases. This chain's CDR3 is CASSFRGRVSYEQYF. The CDR3 bases are TGTGCCAGCAGCTTTCGGGGTCGTGTCTCCTACGAGCAGTACTTC.

The chain combines TRBV18 with TRBJ2-7; 7 nucleotides match TRBD1. V trimming: 3 bases; J trimming: 4 bases; junction bases outside the gene matches: 6. The CDR3 is 14 residues long. Germline CDR1 reads KGHSH; CDR2 reads LQKENI. As DNA, the CDR3 is TGTGCCAGCTCACCGAGACAGGGAGTATACGAGCAGTACTTC. This gives the protein CASSPRQGVYEQYF.

This clone was seen more than once but under ten times. The gene calls are TRBV2 and TRBJ1-5; a weak D match, TRBD1 (6 bases). This CDR3 has 15 amino acids. V shed 4 bases and J shed 4 bases, with 14 bases lying between them. Germline V lookup: CDR1 SNHLY, CDR2 FYNNEI. Here the CDR3 reads CASSVRGQKNQPQHF. CDR3 nucleotide sequence: TGTGCCAGCAGTGTTCGTGGACAGAAAAATCAGCCCCAGCATTTT.

This clone came up many times. The V call is TRBV2, the J call TRBJ1-1; D may be TRBD1 (6 bases). Trimming left V 5 bases short and J 3 bases short, with 10 bases between. This CDR3 spans 13 amino acids. CDR1 SNHLY and CDR2 FYNNEI come from the germline V gene. CDR3 nucleotides: TGTGCCAGCAGTCCTGGACAGTACACTGAAGCTTTCTTT. Translating gives CASSPGQYTEAFF.

The chain employs TRBV4-3 and TRBJ2-7, with TRBD1 identical over 9 bases. Germline V gene sequence: CDR1 LGHNA, CDR2 YSLEER. CDR3 length: 15 amino acids. V lost 1 base to trimming and J lost 3 bases; unmatched junction nucleotides: 4. The CDR3 coding sequence is TGCGCCAGCAGCCAAGCCGGACAGGGGTACTACGAGCAGTACTTC. Translated: CASSQAGQGYYEQYF.

The chain joins TRBV5-6 to TRBJ2-3; TRBD2 agrees at 7 bases. Germline V gives CDR1 SGHDT, CDR2 YYEEEE. J gave up 1 base and V 4 bases, and 6 bases lay outside the gene matches. This CDR3 spans 15 amino acids. CDR3 in DNA: TGTGCCAGCAGCCCCCCTGCGGGGGGCACAGATACGCAGTATTTT. Its protein product is CASSPPAGGTDTQYF.

On this clone: The sample holds other DNA sequences that translate to the same CDR3. The chain combines TRBV2 with TRBJ2-5, with 12 positions matching TRBD1. Per germline, CDR1 SNHLY and CDR2 FYNNEI. CDR3 length: 15 amino acids. V lost 3 bases, J lost 5 bases, and 4 bases stayed unmatched. CDR3 bases: TGTGCCAGCAGTGAGGGACAGGGGGCGGGGGAGACCCAGTACTTC. Amino acid sequence: CASSEGQGAGETQYF.

The rearrangement joins TRBV4-3 to TRBJ2-7; D remains unclear. This CDR3 region has 12 residues. V was cut by 4 bases and J by 3 bases, with 7 bases left in between. Germline values: CDR1 LGHNA, CDR2 YSLEER. The CDR3 nucleotides read TGCGCCAGCAGCCTATTGGGCTACGAGCAGTACTTC. Protein: CASSLLGYEQYF.

The CDR3 protein is CASSQEGGARETQYF. Written as DNA, the CDR3 is TGCGCCAGCAGCCAAGAGGGGGGGGCTCGGGAGACCCAGTACTTC. The chain recombines TRBV4-3 with TRBJ2-5; tentative D call: TRBD2 (7 bases). Trimming removed 0 bases from V and 5 bases from J, with 13 bases in between. Germline CDR1 is LGHNA and CDR2 is YSLEER. The length of the CDR3 is 15 residues.

This sequence joins TRBV7-6 and TRBJ2-5, with D possibly TRBD1 on 6 matching bases. Germline CDR1 SGHVS, CDR2 FNYEAQ. The CDR3 runs to 14 residues. Trimming cost V 5 bases and J 5 bases, with 15 bases left between them. CDR3 bases: TGTGCCAGCAGCGTACGGGGAACAGGGGAGACCCAGTACTTC. Its translation is CASSVRGTGETQYF.